This T cell receptor (beta chain) came from a study of OX40 agonist ivuxolimab in advanced cancers. Study details: At doses from 0.01 to 10 mg/kg, patients were given intravenous ivuxolimab every 2 weeks. Head and neck, renal cell, melanoma or hepatocellular carcinoma were the cancers that dose-escalation patients had.

Notes on this clone: Its antigen is undetermined.

The study, taken as a whole, reports: Low normalized T-cell clonal expansion also characterized some of the nonresponders.

TCRdb keeps only in-frame clones here, not all; method: immunoSEQ multiplex PCR. This sample carries approximately 84,000 clones, around nine tenths of them seen once, and the ten largest clones take around 0.43%. The source is an adult with an advanced solid tumor such as melanoma, head and neck, liver or kidney cancer. The material was CD4+ or CD8+ T cells sorted from blood, obtained in a trial of the OX40 agonist ivuxolimab.

The CDR3 protein is CASSLADRTAETQYF. The CDR3 bases are TGCGCCAGCAGCTTGGCTGACCGCACGGCAGAGACCCAGTACTTC. This sequence joins TRBV5-1 and TRBJ2-5; D unresolved. The V gene lost 0 bases and the J gene lost 4 bases, with 13 bases spanning the gap. Germline loops: CDR1 SGHRS, CDR2 YFSETQ. This CDR3 contains 15 residues. Based on the CDR3 plus reference TRBV5-1 and TRBJ2-5, the full variable domain is KAGVTQTPRYLIKTRGQQVTLSCSPISGHRSVSWYQQTPGQGLQFLFEYFSETQRNKGNFPGRFSGRQFSNSRSEMNVSTLELGDSALYLCASSLADRTAETQYFGPGTRLLVL.